These T cell receptor beta chains were read from a single sample in a study of cytomegalovirus exposure and HLA in healthy donors. TCRdb's copy holds only in-frame clones and misses some; the assay was immunoSEQ multiplex PCR. The sample lists 150,000 or so clones, around 80% occurring once. Specimen: PBMCs. These receptors originate from a man in his forties or fifties in good health and CMV-seronegative. CDR3s include the opening cysteine and the closing phenylalanine or tryptophan. D genes are given only for firm matches. Size is omitted from some rows. Given values are once, few, many or a class for expanded clones.

j_call,d_call,v_call,cdr3_length,clone_size,cdr3_aa,cdr3_nt
TRBJ2-2,TRBD2,TRBV27,17,.,CASSLSGRALLTGELFF,TGTGCCAGCAGTTTATCGGGGAGGGCTTTATTGACCGGGGAGCTGTTTTTT
TRBJ2-1,.,TRBV5-4,14,.,CASSLGQILNEQFF,TGTGCCAGCAGCTTGGGACAGATTCTGAATGAGCAGTTCTTC
TRBJ2-7,.,TRBV18,14,.,CASSPGQGNYEQYF,TGTGCCAGCTCACCAGGGCAGGGGAACTACGAGCAGTACTTC
TRBJ2-3,.,TRBV5-1,14,.,CASSFGGRMDTQYF,TGCGCCAGCAGCTTTGGGGGGAGGATGGATACGCAGTATTTT
TRBJ2-7,.,TRBV7-9,13,.,CATRRTGSRVQYF,TGTGCCACCCGGCGCACGGGGTCTCGAGTGCAGTACTTC
TRBJ1-1,.,TRBV15,14,.,CATSRPESRSGAFF,TGTGCCACCAGCAGGCCCGAAAGCCGAAGTGGAGCTTTCTTT
TRBJ1-5,TRBD1,TRBV7-8,17,.,CASSLAGTGNSNQPQHF,TGTGCCAGCAGCCTCGCCGGGACAGGGAATAGCAATCAGCCCCAGCATTTT
TRBJ1-1,.,TRBV5-4,15,.,CASSLAQALNTEAFF,TGTGCCAGCAGCTTGGCACAGGCATTGAACACTGAAGCTTTCTTT
TRBJ2-7,TRBD2,TRBV7-2,13,.,CASSLNRGDEQYF,TGTGCCAGCAGCTTAAACCGGGGGGACGAGCAGTACTTC
TRBJ1-1,.,TRBV28,16,.,CASTTPWGGRGTEAFF,TGTGCCAGCACCACCCCGTGGGGGGGGCGGGGAACTGAAGCTTTCTTT
TRBJ2-1,.,TRBV27,16,.,CASSPERFYSYNEQFF,TGTGCCAGCAGTCCCGAGCGGTTCTACTCCTACAATGAGCAGTTCTTC
TRBJ2-7,.,TRBV29-1,12,.,CSVVSGPYEQYF,TGCAGCGTTGTAAGCGGTCCCTACGAGCAGTACTTC
TRBJ2-6,.,TRBV27,16,once,CASSLGRPTGANVLTF,TGTGCCAGCAGTTTAGGCAGGCCCACTGGGGCCAACGTCCTGACTTTC
TRBJ1-2,.,TRBV6-1,15,.,CASIQRDRSNYGYTF,TGTGCCAGCATCCAACGAGACAGATCTAACTATGGCTACACCTTC
TRBJ2-7,TRBD1,TRBV4-2,15,.,CASSHPGQTTYEQYF,TGTGCCAGCAGCCATCCGGGACAGACAACGTACGAGCAGTACTTC
TRBJ1-1,TRBD1,TRBV7-3,15,.,CASSSGQGSGTEAFF,TGTGCCAGCAGCTCCGGACAGGGGTCGGGCACTGAAGCTTTCTTT
TRBJ2-7,.,TRBV15,13,.,CATSSQTDIEQYF,TGTGCCACCAGCAGTCAAACAGATATCGAGCAGTACTTC
TRBJ1-1,.,TRBV7-2,13,.,CASTARGTHEAFF,TGTGCCAGCACCGCACGCGGAACTCATGAAGCTTTCTTT
TRBJ1-2,.,TRBV7-2,17,.,CASSSQGKGTRDYGYTF,TGTGCCAGCAGCTCCCAGGGGAAAGGCACCAGAGACTATGGCTACACCTTC
TRBJ1-6,TRBD1,TRBV5-5,15,.,CASSFRDSENSPLHF,TGTGCCAGCAGCTTCCGGGACAGTGAAAATTCACCCCTCCACTTT
TRBJ2-1,TRBD1,TRBV7-3,14,few,CASSLGQGAGEQFF,TGTGCCAGCAGCCTAGGACAGGGGGCTGGTGAGCAGTTCTTC
TRBJ1-3,.,TRBV7-9,14,.,CASSLQGSGNTIYF,TGTGCCAGCAGCCTACAGGGATCTGGAAACACCATATATTTT
TRBJ1-1,TRBD1,TRBV5-1,13,few,CASSSGQEVEAFF,TGCGCCAGCAGCTCCGGACAGGAGGTTGAAGCTTTCTTT
TRBJ2-3,TRBD1,TRBV6-1,15,.,CASSEKQGAGDTQYF,TGTGCCAGCAGTGAAAAGCAGGGGGCGGGAGATACGCAGTATTTT
TRBJ1-5,TRBD1,TRBV5-1,15,.,CASSFTGQGHQPQHF,TGCGCCAGCAGCTTTACCGGACAGGGACATCAGCCCCAGCATTTT
TRBJ2-4,TRBD1,TRBV4-1,16,.,CASSQEGQGLKNIQYF,TGCGCCAGCAGCCAAGAGGGACAGGGGCTCAAAAACATTCAGTACTTC
TRBJ1-2,.,TRBV29-1,14,few,CSVDFRTDLYGYTF,TGCAGCGTTGATTTTAGGACAGATCTCTATGGCTACACCTTC